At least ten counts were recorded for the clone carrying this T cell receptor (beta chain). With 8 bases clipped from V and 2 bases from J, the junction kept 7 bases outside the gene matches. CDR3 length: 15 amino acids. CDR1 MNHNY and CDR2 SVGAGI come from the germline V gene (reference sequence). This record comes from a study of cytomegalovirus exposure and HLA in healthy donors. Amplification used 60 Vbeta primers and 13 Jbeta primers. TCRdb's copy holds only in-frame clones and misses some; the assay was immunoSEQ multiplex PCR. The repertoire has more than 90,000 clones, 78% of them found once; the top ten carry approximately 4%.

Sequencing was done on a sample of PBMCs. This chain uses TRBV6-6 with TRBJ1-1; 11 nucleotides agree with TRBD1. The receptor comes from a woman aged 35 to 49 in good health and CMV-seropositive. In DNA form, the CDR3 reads TGTGCCAGCGCCCAGGGACAGGGGGGAAACACTGAAGCTTTCTTT. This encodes CASAQGQGGNTEAFF.